This T cell receptor (beta chain) was retrieved from a study of blood T cell repertoires in COVID-19. Study context: COVID-19 samples, acute and convalescent, were from the United States, Italy and Spain. T cells, B-cell-depleted T cells, or PBMCs supplied cDNA or gDNA.

The V gene's germline CDR1 is SGHRS and CDR2 YFSETQ. The CDR3 runs to 16 residues. Unmatched junction bases numbered 10, after V lost 4 bases and J lost 3 bases. Original processing notes: From reference gene primer amplification, estimates of nucleated cell counts were derived. Clones were sequenced by immunoSEQ multiplex PCR, and TCRdb holds only the in-frame ones, with some missing. D and trimming come from the DNA, and the V and J calls and clone size come from that table. Of around 140,000 clones listed, about 79% are singletons. Sequences were obtained from peripheral blood. The TCR comes from a man in his 60s with active or convalescent COVID-19. This chain uses TRBV5-1 with TRBJ2-7, with TRBD1 identical over 10 bases. The CDR3 reads CASSTTPGQGNYEQYF. The CDR3, as DNA: TGCGCCAGCAGCACCACTCCGGGACAGGGGAACTACGAGCAGTACTTC.